Listed below are T cell receptor beta chains from one sample, sequenced in a study of CD8+CD57+ T cells in acquired aplastic anemia. TCRdb analysed the reads with MiXCR anew, one entry per CDR3 protein. The sample holds 150,000 or so distinct CDR3 sequences, roughly 49% seen once. Sequencing used sorted CD4+, CD8+, or CD8+CD57+ T cells (not recorded which) from PBMCs. These receptors were collected from a human donor with aplastic anemia. Both conserved end residues are part of each CDR3. Each record gives: D gene, V gene, CDR3 length, clone size, J gene, CDR3 DNA, CDR3 protein. The D gene is left open where the match is weak. Size values are once, few and many counts, or a class for expanded clones, and some rows have none.

.	TRBV15	15	few	TRBJ2-7	TGTGCCACCAGCAGAGGGTTACAGGGCTCCTACGAGCAGTACTTC	CATSRGLQGSYEQYF
.	TRBV7-9	14	.	TRBJ2-7	TGTGCCAGCAGCCTTGGACGGGCCCCCTACGAGCAGTACTTC	CASSLGRAPYEQYF
.	TRBV27	14	.	TRBJ2-2	TGTGCCAGCAGACGCAGGGGGGGCACCGGGGAGCTGTTTTTT	CASRRRGGTGELFF
.	TRBV27	15	few	TRBJ1-1	TGTGCCAGCAGTCAAAGACCGAAGAGGGACACTGAAGCTTTCTTT	CASSQRPKRDTEAFF
.	TRBV29-1	13	.	TRBJ2-7	TGCAGCGCCCTAGGGGGGGACAGCATCAACCAGTACTTC	CSALGGDSINQYF
.	TRBV7-7	8	many	TRBJ2-5	TGTGCCAGCAACCCGCGGTCCTTC	CASNPRSF
.	TRBV20-1	16	.	TRBJ2-1	TGCAGTGCTAGCACTATACAGAAGTCTACGTACAATGAGCAGTTCTTC	CSASTIQKSTYNEQFF
TRBD2	TRBV20-1	17	.	TRBJ2-5	TGCAGTGCCCCCCCTGTATTGGTAGCGGGGTACCAAGAGACCCAGTACTTC	CSAPPVLVAGYQETQYF
TRBD2	TRBV19	16	.	TRBJ2-2	TGTGCCAGTATGGATAGCGGGAGGTCGAACACCGGGGAGCTGTTTTTT	CASMDSGRSNTGELFF
.	TRBV7-9	15	.	TRBJ2-7	TGTGCCAGCAGCCACATGGTGGGGCAAAGCCACGAGCAGTACTTC	CASSHMVGQSHEQYF
.	TRBV6-1	14	many	TRBJ1-5	TGTGCCAGCAGGAGACGTGGTAGCAATCAGCCCCAGCATTTT	CASRRRGSNQPQHF
.	TRBV5-8	15	.	TRBJ2-7	TGTGCCAGCAGCTTGGCTCAGGGGAGGAGCGACGAGCAGTACTTC	CASSLAQGRSDEQYF
.	TRBV27	14	few	TRBJ1-1	TGTGCCAGCTTAGGACGGGGGTTGGGCACTGAAGCTTTCTTT	CASLGRGLGTEAFF
.	TRBV24-1	14	.	TRBJ2-1	TGTGCCACCAGGGATGCACAGGAGAGCAATGAGCAGTTCTTC	CATRDAQESNEQFF
.	TRBV6-6	17	many	TRBJ1-3	TGTGCCAGCAGTTACCAACCTGGACCCCTCAGAACAAACACCATATATTTT	CASSYQPGPLRTNTIYF
.	TRBV3-1	15	.	TRBJ1-2	TGTGCCAGCAGCGTCAGCCCAGGGTGGTACTATGGCTACACCTTC	CASSVSPGWYYGYTF
.	TRBV2	14	many	TRBJ1-2	TGTGCCAGGGGGGACTCCTTAGCTAACTATGGCTACACCTTC	CARGDSLANYGYTF
.	TRBV19	11	few	TRBJ1-2	TGTGGTACAAGCCTCTACTATGGCTACACCTTC	CGTSLYYGYTF
.	TRBV3-1	18	few	TRBJ2-3	TGTGCCAGCAGCCAAGCCTTCCCGGGACGCATAGCTCCAGATACGCAGTATTTT	CASSQAFPGRIAPDTQYF
TRBD1	TRBV7-2	14	.	TRBJ2-7	TGTGCCAGCAGCTTTCGGACAGGGTTCTACGAGCAGTACTTC	CASSFRTGFYEQYF
TRBD1	TRBV7-8	18	many	TRBJ1-2	TGTGCCAGCAGCCCCCGGACAGGGAAACCCCCCCAACAGTATGGCTACACCTTC	CASSPRTGKPPQQYGYTF
TRBD1	TRBV3-1	17	.	TRBJ2-1	TGTGCCAGCAGCCAATCAGATGGGACAGGGGGCCCTGATGAGCAGTTCTTC	CASSQSDGTGGPDEQFF
TRBD2	TRBV7-9	15	many	TRBJ2-1	TGTGCCAGCAGCTACGGCGGGGGGCCTGACAATGAGCAGTTCTTC	CASSYGGGPDNEQFF
TRBD1	TRBV12-3/TRBV12-4	15	many	TRBJ2-7	TGTGCCAGCAGTCGAGGGACAGGGTTCCCCTACGAGCAGTACTTC	CASSRGTGFPYEQYF
.	TRBV20-1	16	.	TRBJ2-3	TGCAGTGCTAGTGAACCCCGCGGGCTCTACACAGATACGCAGTATTTT	CSASEPRGLYTDTQYF
.	TRBV7-8	16	.	TRBJ2-7	TGTGCCAGCAGTTCCGGAGGACTAAATAAAAACTACGAGCAGTACTTC	CASSSGGLNKNYEQYF
TRBD2	TRBV20-1	15	.	TRBJ2-5	TGCAGTGCTAGGCTATTACTAGCGGGGGCAGAGACCCAGTACTTC	CSARLLLAGAETQYF
TRBD1	TRBV2	13	.	TRBJ2-5	TGTGCCAGCAGGCGACAGGGGGCGGAGACCCAGTACTTC	CASRRQGAETQYF
.	TRBV19	12	few	TRBJ2-1	TGTGCCAGTAGTATAGACTACAATGAGCAGTTCTTC	CASSIDYNEQFF
.	TRBV6-5	14	many	TRBJ1-1	TGTGCCAGCAGTTTCAGACAGGAGGCCACTGAAGCTTTCTTT	CASSFRQEATEAFF
TRBD1	TRBV7-6	14	many	TRBJ2-5	TGTGCCAGCAGCGCCCCAGGGGGCGCGAAGACCCAGTACTTC	CASSAPGGAKTQYF
.	TRBV20-1	13	few	TRBJ1-6	TGCAGTGCTAGCGGGATCAGTAATTCACCCCTCCACTTT	CSASGISNSPLHF
TRBD2	TRBV15	18	.	TRBJ2-1	TGTGCCACCAGCAGAGATATCCGGGGACTAGCTACGGCTAATGAGCAGTTCTTC	CATSRDIRGLATANEQFF
.	TRBV7-8	14	.	TRBJ2-5	TGTGCCAGCAGCTACGAGGCGATGGTGGAGACCCAGTACTTC	CASSYEAMVETQYF
TRBD2	TRBV9	17	many	TRBJ2-2	TGTGCCAGCAGCGTACCTAGCGGGGGCCTCTACACCGGGGAGCTGTTTTTT	CASSVPSGGLYTGELFF
.	TRBV15	15	few	TRBJ2-5	TGTGCCACCAGCAGAGAGAACCTAAACCAAGAGACCCAGTACTTC	CATSRENLNQETQYF
.	TRBV7-6	16	many	TRBJ2-3	TGTGCCAGCAGCGGAGGGGCGATCAGCGGTAGAGATACGCAGTATTTT	CASSGGAISGRDTQYF
.	TRBV15	15	.	TRBJ1-3	TGTGCCACCAGCACCGACCGCCTGGCAGGAAACACCATATATTTT	CATSTDRLAGNTIYF
.	TRBV20-1	14	.	TRBJ1-2	TGCAGTGCCAGCAGTTACGGCCGGAACTATGGCTACACCTTC	CSASSYGRNYGYTF
TRBD2	TRBV7-9	15	.	TRBJ2-7	TGTGCCAGCAGTAAGGTCCCTAGCGGGAGTAAGGAGCAGTACTTC	CASSKVPSGSKEQYF
.	TRBV7-9	12	many	TRBJ2-2	TGTGCCAGCAGCTCAACGGGCGGGGAGCTGTTTTTT	CASSSTGGELFF
.	TRBV7-2	13	once	TRBJ1-1	TGTGCCAGCAGCCCTCCCTGGGGGGGTGAAGCTTTCTTT	CASSPPWGGEAFF
.	TRBV6-1	12	.	TRBJ1-2	TGTGCCAGCAGCATACAGGGCTATGGCTACACCTTC	CASSIQGYGYTF
TRBD1	TRBV12-3/TRBV12-4	16	few	TRBJ1-4	TGTGCCAGCAGACAAGACAGGGGGCGAGGTAATGAAAAACTGTTTTTT	CASRQDRGRGNEKLFF
.	TRBV10-3	14	.	TRBJ2-7	TGTGCCATCAGGATTGGGACGCTGAGCGACGAGCAGTACTTC	CAIRIGTLSDEQYF
.	TRBV7-6	15	once	TRBJ1-6	TGTGCCAGCAGCGGGATTCAGGGGAGAAGTTCACCCCTCCACTTT	CASSGIQGRSSPLHF
TRBD2	TRBV6-1	16	few	TRBJ2-3	TGTGCCAGCAGTCGGACTAGCGGGGGGGCGAGAGATACGCAGTATTTT	CASSRTSGGARDTQYF
.	TRBV7-2	12	.	TRBJ2-1	TGTGCCGGCGGGGCTCCATTCAATGAGCAGTTCTTC	CAGGAPFNEQFF
.	TRBV20-1	11	.	TRBJ1-2	TGCAGTGCTAGAAATCGGACGGAGATTACCTTC	CSARNRTEITF
.	TRBV29-1	13	.	TRBJ2-7	TGCAGCGTCGTGACAGGTCAGACCTACGAGCAGTACTTC	CSVVTGQTYEQYF
TRBD2	TRBV2	15	.	TRBJ2-3	TGTGCCAGCAGGGTGACTAGCGGGGTAGAAGATACGCAGTATTTT	CASRVTSGVEDTQYF
.	TRBV29-1	14	.	TRBJ1-2	TGCAGCGTTGAGAGGAGTACAGTGGTTGAAGGCTACACCTTC	CSVERSTVVEGYTF
.	TRBV6-2/TRBV6-3	16	.	TRBJ1-1	TGTGCCAGCAGTTACTCCCCGGACAGACGATACACTGAAGCTTTCTTT	CASSYSPDRRYTEAFF
.	TRBV5-1	14	many	TRBJ2-3	TGCGCCAGCAGCTTGGAGACAGACACAGATACGCAGTATTTT	CASSLETDTDTQYF
.	TRBV7-9	13	.	TRBJ1-1	TGTGCCAGCAGCTTAGTAGGACAAGCTGAAGCTTTCTTT	CASSLVGQAEAFF